A selection of T cell receptor beta chains follows, all from one sample in a study of cytomegalovirus exposure and HLA in healthy donors. The protocol was immunoSEQ multiplex PCR, while the TCRdb copy is restricted to in-frame clones and leaves out a portion. This table holds roughly 200,000 clones, roughly 85% found once. Specimen: PBMCs. The receptor source for this set is a woman between 45 and 65 years old in good health and CMV-seronegative. The CDR3 runs from the conserved cysteine through the conserved F or W. The D gene is left open where the match is weak. Clone size is not always given. Where it is, it says once, few, many or a class for expanded clones.

TGTGCCAGCAGCTTAGTGAGCACCTCCCCCGGGGAGCTGTTTTTT,CASSLVSTSPGELFF,TRBV7-9,NA,TRBJ2-2,NA
TGTGCCAGCAGCCCCCCAGGGGGATCTCGCTCTGGGGCCAACGTCCTGACTTTC,CASSPPGGSRSGANVLTF,TRBV9,once,TRBJ2-6,TRBD1
TGTGCCAGCAGCCCCAGGGGGGCGAACACCGGGGAGCTGTTTTTT,CASSPRGANTGELFF,TRBV28,NA,TRBJ2-2,NA
TGTGCCAGCAGTGCCGCTAGCGGAGGCTCCTACGAGCAGTACTTC,CASSAASGGSYEQYF,TRBV6-4,NA,TRBJ2-7,TRBD2
TGCGCCAGCAGTGAACAGGGCGCCCCTACCTACGAGCAGTACTTC,CASSEQGAPTYEQYF,TRBV10-2,NA,TRBJ2-7,NA
TGCGCCAGCAACCCTCTTACAGGGGCGAACACTGAAGCTTTCTTT,CASNPLTGANTEAFF,TRBV5-1,NA,TRBJ1-1,TRBD1
TGTGCCAGCAGCAAGGACAGGGGGCGCGTTAACTATGGCTACACCTTC,CASSKDRGRVNYGYTF,TRBV28,NA,TRBJ1-2,TRBD1
TGTTCCAGCAGCTCCCCGGCCACTCAAGGGGATCAGCCCCAGCATTTT,CSSSSPATQGDQPQHF,TRBV7-9,NA,TRBJ1-5,NA
TGTGCCAACAGTCCCCGGGGACAGGGGCCCGGGGTTGTCGGGAAGACCCAGTACTTC,CANSPRGQGPGVVGKTQYF,TRBV2,NA,TRBJ2-5,TRBD1
TGTGCCAGCAGTTCTACCCCAGGACTAGCGGGAACAGATACGCAGTATTTT,CASSSTPGLAGTDTQYF,TRBV27,NA,TRBJ2-3,TRBD2
TGTGCCAGCAGCTGGGGACTCCTGGTAGAGACCCAGTACTTC,CASSWGLLVETQYF,TRBV5-5,NA,TRBJ2-5,NA
TGTGCCAGCAGTTTAGAGGCGAGACGCGACTCCGGAAACACCATATATTTT,CASSLEARRDSGNTIYF,TRBV27,NA,TRBJ1-3,NA
TGTGCCAGCAGTTTAGGGGACAGGGGGCGCCGGTACGAGCAGTACTTC,CASSLGDRGRRYEQYF,TRBV28,NA,TRBJ2-7,TRBD1
TGCGCCAGCAGCTTGGGCCCGGGGAGGACCGGTGGCTACACCTTC,CASSLGPGRTGGYTF,TRBV5-1,NA,TRBJ1-2,NA
TGTGCCAGCAGCCCGGAGATCTCGACAGCGCGGAAGACCCAGTACTTC,CASSPEISTARKTQYF,TRBV2,once,TRBJ2-5,NA
TGTGCCAGCAGCTTAGGACCCGGGTCCCGAGGAGATACGCAGTATTTT,CASSLGPGSRGDTQYF,TRBV7-2,NA,TRBJ2-3,NA
TGTGCCAGCAGGCGACTAGCGGCCTCCTACAATGAGCAGTTCTTC,CASRRLAASYNEQFF,TRBV6-5,NA,TRBJ2-1,TRBD2
TGTGCCAGCAGCTCGACCCTGGGTCAGGGGGCAGGCTACGAGCAGTACTTC,CASSSTLGQGAGYEQYF,TRBV7-9,NA,TRBJ2-7,TRBD1
TGTGCCAGTAGTTCCCAGGGGGTGACCCGTACTGAAGCTTTCTTT,CASSSQGVTRTEAFF,TRBV19,NA,TRBJ1-1,TRBD1
TGTGCCAGCAGGTTAGAATTGAACACTGAAGCTTTCTTT,CASRLELNTEAFF,TRBV6-6,few,TRBJ1-1,NA
TGTGCCAGCAGTGACTCCTTCGGACAGGGGATGTCCTACGAGCAGTACTTC,CASSDSFGQGMSYEQYF,TRBV6-4,NA,TRBJ2-7,TRBD1
TGTGCCTGGAGCCTTAGGGTCACAGGGGCAGGTTACGAGCAGTACTTC,CAWSLRVTGAGYEQYF,TRBV30,NA,TRBJ2-7,TRBD1
TGTGCCAGCAGTCGCGGGGGGCGACCCTACGAGCAGTACTTC,CASSRGGRPYEQYF,TRBV7-2,NA,TRBJ2-7,TRBD2
TGTGCCAGCAGTCCCCTCGGGGGTTATAGCAATCAGCCCCAGCATTTT,CASSPLGGYSNQPQHF,TRBV27,NA,TRBJ1-5,NA
TGTGCCAGCAGCCCCCCAGGGGCGGGGGCTAACTATGGCTACACCTTC,CASSPPGAGANYGYTF,TRBV5-4,NA,TRBJ1-2,NA
TGTGCCAATTCGGGAGGGTCCTACAATGAGCAGTTCTTC,CANSGGSYNEQFF,TRBV28,NA,TRBJ2-1,TRBD2
TGTGCCTGGGGCGGACTAGCGGGACCCTACGAGCAGTACTTC,CAWGGLAGPYEQYF,TRBV30,NA,TRBJ2-7,TRBD2
TGTGCCAGCAGGATCAGGACAGGGGGCATACATGGCTACACCTTC,CASRIRTGGIHGYTF,TRBV28,NA,TRBJ1-2,TRBD1
TGTGCCAGCAGTGAAGCGCAGGGGCGGAAGGGCAATGAGCAGTTCTTC,CASSEAQGRKGNEQFF,TRBV6-1,NA,TRBJ2-1,NA
TGTGCCAGCAGTTTATGGCGCAGGGGGAACACTGAAGCTTTCTTT,CASSLWRRGNTEAFF,TRBV28,NA,TRBJ1-1,NA
TGTGCCATCAGTGAGAAGGGGACTAGTAACAATGAGCAGTTCTTC,CAISEKGTSNNEQFF,TRBV10-3,NA,TRBJ2-1,TRBD2
TGTGCCAGCAGTTCACCCAGCCTACCCCGGGATGAGCAGTTCTTC,CASSSPSLPRDEQFF,TRBV28,few,TRBJ2-1,NA
TGCGCCAGCAGCCGAAGAACAGGGGAGGAGACCCAGTACTTC,CASSRRTGEETQYF,TRBV4-3,once,TRBJ2-5,TRBD1
TGTGCCAGCAGTTTAATCGAAGGGAGAGGTGGCTACACCTTC,CASSLIEGRGGYTF,TRBV28,NA,TRBJ1-2,NA
TGTGCCAGCAGCAAAGCGCCAGGGGGCGCAAGGAGCGAGGCGAACACCGGGGAGCTGTTTTTT,CASSKAPGGARSEANTGELFF,TRBV21-1,few,TRBJ2-2,NA
TGTGCCAGCAGCTCCGGGACAGGGAGTGTGGCTTACAATGAGCAGTTCTTC,CASSSGTGSVAYNEQFF,TRBV13,NA,TRBJ2-1,TRBD1